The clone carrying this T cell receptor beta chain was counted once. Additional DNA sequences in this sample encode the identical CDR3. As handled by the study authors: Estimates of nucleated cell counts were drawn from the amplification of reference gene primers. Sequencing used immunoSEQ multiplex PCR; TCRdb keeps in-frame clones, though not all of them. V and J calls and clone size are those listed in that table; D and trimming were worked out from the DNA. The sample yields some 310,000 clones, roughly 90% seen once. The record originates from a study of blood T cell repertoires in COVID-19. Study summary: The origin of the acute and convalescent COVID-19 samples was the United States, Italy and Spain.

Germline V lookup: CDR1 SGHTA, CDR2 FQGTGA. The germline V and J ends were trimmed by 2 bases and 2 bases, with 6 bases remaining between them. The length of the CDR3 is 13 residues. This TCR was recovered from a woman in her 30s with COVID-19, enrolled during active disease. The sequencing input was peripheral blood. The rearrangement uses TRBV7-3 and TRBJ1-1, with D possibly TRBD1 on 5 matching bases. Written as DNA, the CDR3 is TGTGCCAGCAGCTTAGACAGAAACACTGAAGCTTTCTTT. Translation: CASSLDRNTEAFF. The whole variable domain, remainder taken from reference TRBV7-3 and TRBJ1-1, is GAGVSQTPSNKVTEKGKYVELRCDPISGHTALYWYRQSLGQGPEFLIYFQGTGAADDSGLPNDRFFAVRPEGSVSTLKIQRTERGDSAVYLCASSLDRNTEAFFGQGTRLTVV.